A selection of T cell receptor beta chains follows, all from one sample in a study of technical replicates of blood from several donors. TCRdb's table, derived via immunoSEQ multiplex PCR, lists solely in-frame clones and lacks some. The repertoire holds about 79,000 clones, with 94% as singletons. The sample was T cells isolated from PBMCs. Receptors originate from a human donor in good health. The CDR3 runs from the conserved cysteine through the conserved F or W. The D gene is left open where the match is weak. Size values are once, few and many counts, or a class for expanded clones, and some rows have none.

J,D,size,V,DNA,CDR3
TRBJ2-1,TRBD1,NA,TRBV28,TGTGCCAGCATGACCGACAGGGGGCTGTTCAATGAGCAGTTCTTC,CASMTDRGLFNEQFF
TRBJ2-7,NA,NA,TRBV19,TGTGCCAGTAGTCCGAGCGGGCAGTACTTC,CASSPSGQYF
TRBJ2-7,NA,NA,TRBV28,TGTGCCAGCAGCTACACGGGGGGCGACGAGCAGTACTTC,CASSYTGGDEQYF
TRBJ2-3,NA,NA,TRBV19,TGTGCCAGTAGTATAGATGGGACTTCTACTAGCACAGATACGCAGTATTTT,CASSIDGTSTSTDTQYF
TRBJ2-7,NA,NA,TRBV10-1,TGCGCCAGCAGTGAGTCGGCCGGGTACGAGCAGTACTTC,CASSESAGYEQYF
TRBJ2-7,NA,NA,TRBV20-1,TGCAGTGCACGATTAGTCACCGAGCAGTACTTC,CSARLVTEQYF
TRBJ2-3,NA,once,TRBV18,TGTGCCAGCTCACCTCTCTCAGCTAGCGTCGGAACAGATACGCAGTATTTT,CASSPLSASVGTDTQYF
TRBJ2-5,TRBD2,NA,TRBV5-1,TGCGCCAGCAGCGGGGGGACTAGCGGGAGGGCGCAACAAGAGACCCAGTACTTC,CASSGGTSGRAQQETQYF
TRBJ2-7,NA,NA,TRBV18,TGTGCCAGCTCACCAACAGGGTCCGACTACGAGCAGTACTTC,CASSPTGSDYEQYF
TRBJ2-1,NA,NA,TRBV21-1,TGTGCCACCACTAGCGGGGCGAACAATGAGCAGTTCTTC,CATTSGANNEQFF
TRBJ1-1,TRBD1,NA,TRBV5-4,TGTGCCAGCAGAAGTGACAGGGGGCGGTCTGAAGCTTTCTTT,CASRSDRGRSEAFF
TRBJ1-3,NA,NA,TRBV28,TGTGCCAGCAGTCCAGTGGACAGTCGAAACACCATATATTTT,CASSPVDSRNTIYF
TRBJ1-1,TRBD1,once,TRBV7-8,TGTGCCACCGGACAGGGAGACTTCGCTTTCTTT,CATGQGDFAFF
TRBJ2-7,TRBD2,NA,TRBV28,TGTGCCAGCAGTACTCTAGCGGGGGTAATTTACGAGCAGTACTTC,CASSTLAGVIYEQYF
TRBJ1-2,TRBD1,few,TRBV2,TGTGCCAGCAGAGGACAGGGTCGGGGCTACACCTTC,CASRGQGRGYTF
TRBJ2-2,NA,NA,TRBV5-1,TGCGCCAGCAGCTGGACCTTGACAGGCCTGAACACCGGGGAGCTGTTTTTT,CASSWTLTGLNTGELFF
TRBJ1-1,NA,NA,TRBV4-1,TGCGCCAGCAGCCCCGGGAACACTGAAGCTTTCTTT,CASSPGNTEAFF
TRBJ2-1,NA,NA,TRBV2,TGTGCCAGCAGTGAAGTCGGGGGAGTTGTTCCGTTCTTC,CASSEVGGVVPFF
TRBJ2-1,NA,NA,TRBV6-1,TGTGCCAGCAGTGAAATGTCACTGAGAGCCACCTACAATGAGCAGTTCTTC,CASSEMSLRATYNEQFF
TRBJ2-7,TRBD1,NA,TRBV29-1,TGCAGCGTTACCGGGACAGGTAGTCTCTACGAGCAGTACTTC,CSVTGTGSLYEQYF
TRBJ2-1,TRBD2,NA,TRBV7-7,TGTGCTAGCAGCTCCGGGACTAGTAGCAATGAGCAGTTCTTC,CASSSGTSSNEQFF
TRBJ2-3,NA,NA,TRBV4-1,TGCGCCAGCAGCCTAGGCGGGACCACAGATACGCAGTATTTT,CASSLGGTTDTQYF
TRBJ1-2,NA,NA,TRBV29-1,TGCAGCGTTGTGGGGGGGCCCTATGGCTACACCTTC,CSVVGGPYGYTF
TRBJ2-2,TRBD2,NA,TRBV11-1,TGTGCCAGCAGCTTTAGTTTACCAGCGGGGGGCCAGAACACCGGGGAGCTGTTTTTT,CASSFSLPAGGQNTGELFF
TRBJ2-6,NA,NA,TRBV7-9,TGTGCCAGCAGCCCGATGGGACATTCCGGGGCCAACGTCCTGACTTTC,CASSPMGHSGANVLTF
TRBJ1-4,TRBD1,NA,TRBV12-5,TGTGCTAGTGCTCACAGGGGGCTTGGGACTAATGAAAAACTGTTTTTT,CASAHRGLGTNEKLFF
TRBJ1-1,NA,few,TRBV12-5,TGTGCTAGTGGTTTGCCGGGACTGACCACTGAAGCTTTCTTT,CASGLPGLTTEAFF
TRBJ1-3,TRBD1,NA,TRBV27,TGTGCCAGCAGTCCCCAGGGGGGTCACTCTGGAAACACCATATATTTT,CASSPQGGHSGNTIYF
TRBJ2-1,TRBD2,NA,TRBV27,TGTGCCAGCACCGTAGCGGGGAAGGGTCTTAATGAGCAGTTCTTC,CASTVAGKGLNEQFF
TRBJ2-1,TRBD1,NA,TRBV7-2,TGTGCCAGCAGCCCGACCGGGACAGGGGGCCATGAGCAGTTCTTC,CASSPTGTGGHEQFF
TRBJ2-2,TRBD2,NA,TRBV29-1,TGCAGCGTATCGGGACTAGCGGGAGCCGGGGAGCTGTTTTTT,CSVSGLAGAGELFF
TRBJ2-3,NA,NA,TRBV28,TGTGCCAGCAGTCCTCTAGCAGATACGCAGTATTTT,CASSPLADTQYF
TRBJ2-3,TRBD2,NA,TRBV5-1,TGCGCCAGCAGCTTGAGGCGGGGGGGAACAGATACGCAGTATTTT,CASSLRRGGTDTQYF
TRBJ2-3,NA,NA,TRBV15,TGTGCCACCAGCAGTTACACAGATACGCAGTATTTT,CATSSYTDTQYF
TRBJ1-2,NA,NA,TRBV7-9,TGTGCCAGCAGCGTAAACAGGGACTATGGCTACACCTTC,CASSVNRDYGYTF
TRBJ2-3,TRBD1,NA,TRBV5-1,TGCGCCAGCAGCTTGTTGGGGACAGGGGAGGGAGATACGCAGTATTTT,CASSLLGTGEGDTQYF
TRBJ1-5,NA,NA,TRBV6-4,TGTGCCAGCAGTGCAAATAGCAATCAGCCCCAGCATTTT,CASSANSNQPQHF
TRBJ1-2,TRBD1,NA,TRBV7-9,TGTGCCAGCAGCCTACCTGCCGGGACAGTCGGTGGCTACACCTTC,CASSLPAGTVGGYTF
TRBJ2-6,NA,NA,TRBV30,TGTGCCTGGAGTGTAATAGTCTGGTCAGGGGCTAACTCTGGGGCCAACGTCCTGACTTTC,CAWSVIVWSGANSGANVLTF
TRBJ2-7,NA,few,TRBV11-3,TGTGCCAGCAGCTTGGGCGGGAAGTACGAGCAGTACTTC,CASSLGGKYEQYF
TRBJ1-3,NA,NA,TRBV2,TGTGCCAGCAGTGTTGGAGTGGTCCTTAGCTCTGGAAACACCATATATTTT,CASSVGVVLSSGNTIYF
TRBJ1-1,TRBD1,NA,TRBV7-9,TGTGCCAGCAGTCACAGCTATGGGACAGGGAAGAAAGATGAAGCTTTCTTT,CASSHSYGTGKKDEAFF
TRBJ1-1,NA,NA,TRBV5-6,TGTGCCAGCAGCTTGGCCGCAGGACTGGTTGGAGCTTTCTTT,CASSLAAGLVGAFF
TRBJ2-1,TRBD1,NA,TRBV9,TGTGCCAGCAGCGTACCCCGACAGGGGGGCAATGAGCAGTTCTTC,CASSVPRQGGNEQFF
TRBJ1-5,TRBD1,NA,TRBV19,TGTGCCAGTAGGACACAGGGGTCAAATAGCAATCAGCCCCAGCATTTT,CASRTQGSNSNQPQHF
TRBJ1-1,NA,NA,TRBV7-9,TGTGCCAGCAGCTGGGAGTTAGGGCTCCTAGCTTTCTTT,CASSWELGLLAFF